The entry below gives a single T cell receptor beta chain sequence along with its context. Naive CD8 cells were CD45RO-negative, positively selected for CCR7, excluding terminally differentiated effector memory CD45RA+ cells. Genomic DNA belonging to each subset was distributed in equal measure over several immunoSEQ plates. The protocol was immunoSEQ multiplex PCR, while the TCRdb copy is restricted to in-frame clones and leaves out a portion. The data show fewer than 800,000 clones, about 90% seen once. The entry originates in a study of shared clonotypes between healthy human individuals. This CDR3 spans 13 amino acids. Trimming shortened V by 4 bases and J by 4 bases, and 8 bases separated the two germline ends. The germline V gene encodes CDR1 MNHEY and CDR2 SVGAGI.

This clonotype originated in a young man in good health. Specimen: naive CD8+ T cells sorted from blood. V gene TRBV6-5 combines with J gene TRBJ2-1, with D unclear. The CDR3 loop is CASSWSSYNEQFF. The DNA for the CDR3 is TGTGCCAGCAGTTGGTCAAGTTACAATGAGCAGTTCTTC.